The entry that follows covers one T cell receptor beta chain sequence. The sample comes from a study of cytomegalovirus exposure and HLA in healthy donors. PCR used 60 Vbeta primers and 13 Jbeta primers. The repertoire was sequenced with immunoSEQ multiplex PCR; TCRdb's copy has only in-frame clones and lacks some. This sample's clone table lists just under 90,000 clones. Germline V CDR1 and CDR2: MDHEN, SYDVKM. Deletions cut 6 bases from V and 2 bases from J, with 13 bases between. The CDR3 is made up of 14 amino acids. The chain uses TRBV28 and TRBJ2-5; tentative D call: TRBD2 (6 bases). Sequencing used PBMCs. The clonotype originates from a girl aged 10-17 years in good health and CMV-seropositive. The CDR3, as DNA: TGTGCCAGCAGCCTTCTAGCGTTACAAGAGACCCAGTACTTC. Its translation is CASSLLALQETQYF. Full variable domain (missing parts from reference TRBV28 and TRBJ2-5): DVKVTQSSRYLVKRTGEKVFLECVQDMDHENMFWYRQDPGLGLRLIYFSYDVKMKEKGDIPEGYSVSREKKERFSLILESASTNQTSMYLCASSLLALQETQYFGPGTRLLVL.